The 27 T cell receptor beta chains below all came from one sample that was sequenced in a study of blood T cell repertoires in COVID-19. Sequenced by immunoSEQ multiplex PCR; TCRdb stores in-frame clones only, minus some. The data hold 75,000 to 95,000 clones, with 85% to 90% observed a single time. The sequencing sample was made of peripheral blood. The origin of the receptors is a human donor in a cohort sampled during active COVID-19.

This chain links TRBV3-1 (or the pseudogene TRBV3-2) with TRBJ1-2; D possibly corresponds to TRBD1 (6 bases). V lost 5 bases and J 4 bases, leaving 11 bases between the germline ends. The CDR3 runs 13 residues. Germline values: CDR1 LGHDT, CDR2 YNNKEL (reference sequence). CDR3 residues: CASSYQQGYGYTF. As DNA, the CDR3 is TGTGCCAGCAGCTACCAACAGGGCTATGGCTACACCTTC.

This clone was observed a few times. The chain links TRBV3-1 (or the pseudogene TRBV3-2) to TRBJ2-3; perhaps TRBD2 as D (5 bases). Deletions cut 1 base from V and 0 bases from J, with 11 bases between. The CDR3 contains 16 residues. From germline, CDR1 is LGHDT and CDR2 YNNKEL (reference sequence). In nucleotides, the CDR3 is TGTGCCAGCAGCCAAGCGGGGTTTCCTAGCACAGATACGCAGTATTTT. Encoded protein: CASSQAGFPSTDTQYF.

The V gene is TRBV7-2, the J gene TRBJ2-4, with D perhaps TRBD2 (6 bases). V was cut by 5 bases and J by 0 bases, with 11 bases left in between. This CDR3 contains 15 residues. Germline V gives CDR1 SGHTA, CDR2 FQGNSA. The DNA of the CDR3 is TGTGCCAGCAGCCTGGGGCGGGGAGCCAAAAACATTCAGTACTTC. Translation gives CASSLGRGAKNIQYF.

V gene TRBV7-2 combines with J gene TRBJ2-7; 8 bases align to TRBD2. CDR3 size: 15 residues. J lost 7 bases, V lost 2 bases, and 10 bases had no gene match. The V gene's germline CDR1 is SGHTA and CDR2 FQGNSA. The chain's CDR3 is CASSLTTGGPREQYF. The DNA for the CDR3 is TGTGCCAGCAGCTTAACGACGGGAGGGCCCCGTGAGCAGTACTTC.

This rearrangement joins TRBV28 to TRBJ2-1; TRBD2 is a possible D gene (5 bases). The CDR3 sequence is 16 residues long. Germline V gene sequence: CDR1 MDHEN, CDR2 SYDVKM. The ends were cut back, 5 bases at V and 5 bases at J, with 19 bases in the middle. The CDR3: CASSLVKSGGHNEQFF. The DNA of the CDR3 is TGTGCCAGCAGTCTGGTCAAGTCCGGAGGACACAATGAGCAGTTCTTC.

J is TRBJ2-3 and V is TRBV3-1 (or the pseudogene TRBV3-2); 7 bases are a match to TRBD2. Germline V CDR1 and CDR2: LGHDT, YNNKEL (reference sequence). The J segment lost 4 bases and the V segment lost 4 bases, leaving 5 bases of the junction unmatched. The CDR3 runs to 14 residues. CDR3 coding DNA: TGTGCCAGCAGCCGGGGGGGGGAGGCAGATACGCAGTATTTT. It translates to CASSRGGEADTQYF.

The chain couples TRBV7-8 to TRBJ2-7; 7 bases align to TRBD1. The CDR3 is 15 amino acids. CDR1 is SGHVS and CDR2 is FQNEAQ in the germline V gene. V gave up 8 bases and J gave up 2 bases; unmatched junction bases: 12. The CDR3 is CASLLEPGQAYEQYF. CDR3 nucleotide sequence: TGTGCCAGCCTTCTAGAACCAGGACAGGCCTACGAGCAGTACTTC.

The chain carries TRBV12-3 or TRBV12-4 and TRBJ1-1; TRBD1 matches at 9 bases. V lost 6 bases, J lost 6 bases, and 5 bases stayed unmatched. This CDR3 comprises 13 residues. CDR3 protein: CASSLQGAAEAFF. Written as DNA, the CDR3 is TGTGCCAGCAGCTTACAGGGGGCAGCTGAAGCTTTCTTT.

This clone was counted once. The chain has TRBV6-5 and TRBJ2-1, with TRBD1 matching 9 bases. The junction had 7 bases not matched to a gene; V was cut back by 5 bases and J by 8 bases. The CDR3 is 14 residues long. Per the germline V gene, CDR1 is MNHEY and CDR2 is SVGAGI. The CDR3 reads CASSTPGQGHEQFF. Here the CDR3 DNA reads TGTGCCAGCAGTACACCGGGACAGGGTCATGAGCAGTTCTTC.

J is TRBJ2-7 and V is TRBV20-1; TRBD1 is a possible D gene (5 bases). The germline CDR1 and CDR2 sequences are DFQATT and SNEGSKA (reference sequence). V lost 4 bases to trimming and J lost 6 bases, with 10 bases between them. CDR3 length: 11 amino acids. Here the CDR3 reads CSAIKGAEQYF. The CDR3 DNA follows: TGCAGTGCTATAAAAGGGGCCGAGCAGTACTTC.

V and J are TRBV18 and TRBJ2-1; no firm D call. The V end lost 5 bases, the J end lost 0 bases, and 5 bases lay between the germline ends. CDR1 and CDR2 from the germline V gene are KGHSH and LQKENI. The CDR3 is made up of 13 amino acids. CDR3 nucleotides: TGTGCCAGCTCAAAGAGCTCCTACAATGAGCAGTTCTTC. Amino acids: CASSKSSYNEQFF.

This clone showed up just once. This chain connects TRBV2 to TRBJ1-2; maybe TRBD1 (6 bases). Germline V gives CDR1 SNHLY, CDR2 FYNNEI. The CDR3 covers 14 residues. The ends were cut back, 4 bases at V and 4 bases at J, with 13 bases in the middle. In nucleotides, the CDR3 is TGTGCCAGCAGTGTTAACCAGGGGCGCTATGGCTACACCTTC. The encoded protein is CASSVNQGRYGYTF.

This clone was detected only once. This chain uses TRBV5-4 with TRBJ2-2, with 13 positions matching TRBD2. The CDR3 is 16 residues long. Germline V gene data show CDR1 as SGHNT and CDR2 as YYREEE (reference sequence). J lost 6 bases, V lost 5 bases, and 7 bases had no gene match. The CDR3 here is CASSVDTSGGAGELFF. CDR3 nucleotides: TGTGCCAGCAGTGTCGACACTAGCGGGGGGGCCGGGGAGCTGTTTTTT. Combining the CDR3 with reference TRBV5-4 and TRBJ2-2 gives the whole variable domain ETGVTQSPTHLIKTRGQQVTLRCSSQSGHNTVSWYQQALGQGPQFIFQYYREEENGRGNFPPRFSGLQFPNYSSELNVNALELDDSALYLCASSVDTSGGAGELFFGEGSRLTVL.

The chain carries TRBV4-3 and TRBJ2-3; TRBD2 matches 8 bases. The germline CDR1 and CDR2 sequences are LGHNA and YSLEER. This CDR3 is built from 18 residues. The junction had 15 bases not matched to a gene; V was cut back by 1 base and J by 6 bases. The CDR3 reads CASSQGINAARLADTQYF. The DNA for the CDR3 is TGCGCCAGCAGCCAAGGAATTAACGCTGCGAGACTAGCGGATACGCAGTATTTT.

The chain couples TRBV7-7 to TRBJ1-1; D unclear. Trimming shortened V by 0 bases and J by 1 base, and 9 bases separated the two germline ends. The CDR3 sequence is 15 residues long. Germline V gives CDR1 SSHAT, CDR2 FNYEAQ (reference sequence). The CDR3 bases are TGTGCCAGCAGCTTAGCGAGGGCAGAGAACACTGAAGCTTTCTTT. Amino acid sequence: CASSLARAENTEAFF.

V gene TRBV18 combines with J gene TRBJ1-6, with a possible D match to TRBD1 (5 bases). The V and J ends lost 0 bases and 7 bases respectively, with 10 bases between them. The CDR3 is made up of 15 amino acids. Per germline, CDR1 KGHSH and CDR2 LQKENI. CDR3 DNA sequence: TGTGCCAGCTCACCACCAGGAGGGACCAATTCACCCCTCCACTTT. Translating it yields CASSPPGGTNSPLHF. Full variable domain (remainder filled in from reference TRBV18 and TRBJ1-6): NAGVMQNPRHLVRRRGQEARLRCSPMKGHSHVYWYRQLPEEGLKFMVYLQKENIIDESGMPKERFSAEFPKEGPSILRIQQVVRGDSAAYFCASSPPGGTNSPLHFGNGTRLTVT.

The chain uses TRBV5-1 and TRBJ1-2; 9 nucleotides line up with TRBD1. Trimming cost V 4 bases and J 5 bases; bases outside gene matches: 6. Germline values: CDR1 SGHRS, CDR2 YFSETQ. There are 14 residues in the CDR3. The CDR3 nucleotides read TGCGCCAGCAGCCTTCCGGGACAGGGTTATGGCTACACCTTC. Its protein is CASSLPGQGYGYTF.

Here the CDR3 DNA reads TGCGCCAGCAGCCAACTAGCACTCGCGGGCTACGAGCAGTACTTC. Its translation is CASSQLALAGYEQYF. V and J are TRBV4-1 and TRBJ2-7, with D possibly matching TRBD2 (5 bases). The CDR3 has 15 amino acids. Germline-derived CDR1 and CDR2 are MGHRA and YSYEKL. The V end lost 2 bases, the J end lost 3 bases, and 14 bases lay between the germline ends.

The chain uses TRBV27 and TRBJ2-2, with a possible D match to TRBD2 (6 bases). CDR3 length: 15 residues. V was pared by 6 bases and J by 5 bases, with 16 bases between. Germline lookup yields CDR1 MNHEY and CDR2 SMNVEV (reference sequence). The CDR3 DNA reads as TGTGCCAGCAGACCCGGGAGCCGGAGAACCGGGGAGCTGTTTTTT. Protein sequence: CASRPGSRRTGELFF.

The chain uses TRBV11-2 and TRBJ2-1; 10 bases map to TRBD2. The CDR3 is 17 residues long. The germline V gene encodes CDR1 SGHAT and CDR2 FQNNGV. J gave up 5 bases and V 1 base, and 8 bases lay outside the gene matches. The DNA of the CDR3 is TGTGCCAGCAGCTTAGGGGCTCTAGCGGGAGAGAACAATGAGCAGTTCTTC. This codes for CASSLGALAGENNEQFF. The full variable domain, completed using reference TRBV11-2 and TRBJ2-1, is EAGVAQSPRYKIIEKRQSVAFWCNPISGHATLYWYQQILGQGPKLLIQFQNNGVVDDSQLPKDRFSAERLKGVDSTLKIQPAKLEDSAVYLCASSLGALAGENNEQFFGPGTRLTVL.

CDR3 residues: CASSFDRNTDTQYF. DNA of the CDR3: TGTGCCAGCAGCTTTGACAGGAACACAGATACGCAGTATTTT. The chain combines TRBV28 with TRBJ2-3, with a tentative D call TRBD1 (6 bases). The ends were cut back, 6 bases at V and 2 bases at J, with 12 bases in the middle. CDR3 length: 14 residues. Per germline, CDR1 MDHEN and CDR2 SYDVKM.

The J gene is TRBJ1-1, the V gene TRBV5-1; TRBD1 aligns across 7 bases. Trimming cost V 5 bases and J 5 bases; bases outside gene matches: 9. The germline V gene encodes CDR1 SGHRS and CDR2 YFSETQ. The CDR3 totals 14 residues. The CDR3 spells CASREPGGSTEAFF. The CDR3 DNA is TGCGCCAGCAGGGAACCAGGGGGAAGTACTGAAGCTTTCTTT. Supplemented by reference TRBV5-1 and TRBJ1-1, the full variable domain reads KAGVTQTPRYLIKTRGQQVTLSCSPISGHRSVSWYQQTPGQGLQFLFEYFSETQRNKGNFPGRFSGRQFSNSRSEMNVSTLELGDSALYLCASREPGGSTEAFFGQGTRLTVV.

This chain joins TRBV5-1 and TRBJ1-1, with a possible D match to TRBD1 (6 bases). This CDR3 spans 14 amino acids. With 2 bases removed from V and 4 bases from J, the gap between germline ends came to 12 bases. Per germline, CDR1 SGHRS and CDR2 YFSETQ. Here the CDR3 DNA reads TGCGCCAGCAGCTTCCCGGACAGCTCCACTGAAGCTTTCTTT. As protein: CASSFPDSSTEAFF.

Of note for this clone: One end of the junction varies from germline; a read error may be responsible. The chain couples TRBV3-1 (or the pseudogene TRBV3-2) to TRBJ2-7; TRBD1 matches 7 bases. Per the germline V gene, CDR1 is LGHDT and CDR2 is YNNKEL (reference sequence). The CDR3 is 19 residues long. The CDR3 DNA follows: TGTGCCAGCAGCCAAGACGGCAGGGGGACATCTGTAATATTCTACAAGCAGTACTTC. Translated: CASSQDGRGTSVIFYKQYF.

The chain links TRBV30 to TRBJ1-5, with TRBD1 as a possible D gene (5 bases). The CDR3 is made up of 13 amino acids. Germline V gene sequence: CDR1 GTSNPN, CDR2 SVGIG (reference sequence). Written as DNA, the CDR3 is TGTGCTTTACTCGCACAGGCCAATCAGCCCCAGCATTTT. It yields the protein CALLAQANQPQHF.

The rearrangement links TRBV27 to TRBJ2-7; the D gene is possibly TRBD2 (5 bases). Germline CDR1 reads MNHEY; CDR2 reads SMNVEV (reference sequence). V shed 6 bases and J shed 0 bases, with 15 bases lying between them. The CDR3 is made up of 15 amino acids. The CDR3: CASSPLLGSSYEQYF. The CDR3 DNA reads TGTGCCAGCAGCCCCTTATTGGGGAGCTCCTACGAGCAGTACTTC.

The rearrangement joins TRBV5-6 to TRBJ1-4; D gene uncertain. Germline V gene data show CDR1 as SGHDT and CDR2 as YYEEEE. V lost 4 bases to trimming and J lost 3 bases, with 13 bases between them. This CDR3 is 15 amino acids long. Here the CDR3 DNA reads TGTGCCAGCAGCATGCGGATGGGAGCTAATGAAAAACTGTTTTTT. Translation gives CASSMRMGANEKLFF.